The 17 T cell receptor beta chains in this list originate from one sample, sequenced in a study of blood T cell repertoires in COVID-19. Profiled with immunoSEQ multiplex PCR; TCRdb holds only in-frame clones, not every one. The repertoire holds 360,000 or so clones, with roughly 90% as singletons. Sequencing was carried out using peripheral blood. All receptors derive from a woman aged 55-70 years with COVID-19, enrolled during active disease.

This chain joins TRBV3-1 (or the pseudogene TRBV3-2) and TRBJ1-6; 8 nucleotides line up with TRBD1. Unmatched junction bases numbered 3, after V lost 6 bases and J lost 8 bases. The CDR3 extends over 13 amino acids. Per germline, CDR1 LGHDT and CDR2 YNNKEL (reference sequence). CDR3: CASSDRGDSPLHF. As DNA, the CDR3 is TGTGCCAGCAGTGACAGGGGCGATTCACCCCTCCACTTT.

V is TRBV7-9 and J is TRBJ1-1, with D hard to call. With 2 bases removed from V and 11 bases from J, the gap between germline ends came to 9 bases. CDR3 length: 11 amino acids. CDR1 is SEHNR, CDR2 FQNEAQ, per germline (reference sequence). This CDR3 is CASSLNPRAFF. CDR3 nucleotides: TGTGCCAGCAGCTTAAATCCTAGGGCTTTCTTT. The complete variable domain, with remaining parts taken from reference TRBV7-9 and TRBJ1-1, reads DTGVSQNPRHKITKRGQNVTFRCDPISEHNRLYWYRQTLGQGPEFLTYFQNEAQLEKSRLLSDRFSAERPKGSFSTLEIQRTEQGDSAMYLCASSLNPRAFFGQGTRLTVV.

The V call is TRBV6-5, the J call TRBJ2-7; 8 bases line up with TRBD1. Trimming removed 2 bases from V and 5 bases from J; junction bases left unmatched: 5. CDR1 is MNHEY, CDR2 SVGAGI, per germline. The CDR3 has 14 residues. CDR3 sequence (DNA): TGTGCCAGCAGTTACCGACAGGGGCCCCACGAGCAGTACTTC. Protein sequence: CASSYRQGPHEQYF.

The chain links TRBV19 to TRBJ1-5; the match to TRBD1 covers 9 bases. J gave up 1 base and V 3 bases, and 4 bases lay outside the gene matches. Per the germline V gene, CDR1 is LNHDA and CDR2 is SQIVND (reference sequence). The CDR3 sequence is 16 residues long. CDR3 nucleotides: TGTGCCAGTAGTATCGGGACAGGGCTGAGCAATCAGCCCCAGCATTTT. Translating gives CASSIGTGLSNQPQHF.

The gene calls are TRBV3-1 (or the pseudogene TRBV3-2) and TRBJ1-3, with TRBD1 matching 8 bases. V lost 3 bases and J lost 2; bases outside the gene matches: 6. The CDR3 runs to 16 residues. CDR1 and CDR2 from the germline V gene are LGHDT and YNNKEL (reference sequence). The CDR3 here is CASSQDRVFTGNTIYF. In DNA form, the CDR3 reads TGTGCCAGCAGCCAGGACAGGGTTTTTACTGGAAACACCATATATTTT.

The chain has TRBV18 and TRBJ1-6, with 8 bases matching TRBD1. With 4 bases clipped from V and 7 bases from J, the junction kept 3 bases outside the gene matches. Germline lookup yields CDR1 KGHSH and CDR2 LQKENI. The CDR3 runs 14 residues. The CDR3 sequence: CASSRDRKNSPLHF. The DNA for the CDR3 is TGTGCCAGCTCACGGGACAGGAAAAATTCACCCCTCCACTTT.

The chain combines TRBV14 with TRBJ1-1; D might be TRBD1 (6 bases). The ends were cut back, 6 bases at V and 3 bases at J, with 17 bases in the middle. CDR1 and CDR2 from the germline V gene are SGHDN and FVKESK. The CDR3 is 15 residues long. The CDR3 DNA sequence: TGTGCCAGCAGGTTTTTCCAGGGGAAGCACACTGAAGCTTTCTTT. Protein: CASRFFQGKHTEAFF.

Remarks on this clone: Other DNA sequences in this sample translate to the same CDR3. CDR3 amino acids: CASSLAGSNQPQHF. The CDR3 bases are TGTGCCAGCAGCTTAGCCGGGAGCAATCAGCCCCAGCATTTT. The chain combines TRBV7-9 with TRBJ1-5; D gene uncertain. Trimming took 0 bases from V and 1 from J, leaving 4 bases between them. The germline V gene encodes CDR1 SEHNR and CDR2 FQNEAQ (reference sequence). The CDR3 covers 14 residues. The whole variable domain, remainder taken from reference TRBV7-9 and TRBJ1-5, is DTGVSQNPRHKITKRGQNVTFRCDPISEHNRLYWYRQTLGQGPEFLTYFQNEAQLEKSRLLSDRFSAERPKGSFSTLEIQRTEQGDSAMYLCASSLAGSNQPQHFGDGTRLSIL.

V and J are TRBV9 and TRBJ1-1, with a possible D match to TRBD1 (6 bases). The V gene lost 4 bases and the J gene lost 3 bases, with 16 bases spanning the gap. Germline CDR1 reads SGDLS; CDR2 reads YYNGEE. This CDR3 comprises 15 residues. CDR3 nucleotide sequence: TGTGCCAGCAGCCTCCAATCAGGGGCTTACACTGAAGCTTTCTTT. Residues: CASSLQSGAYTEAFF.

The chain couples TRBV2 to TRBJ1-5; a possible D gene is TRBD1 (5 bases). The germline V and J ends were trimmed by 4 bases and 8 bases, with 12 bases remaining between them. This CDR3 spans 13 amino acids. Germline V lookup: CDR1 SNHLY, CDR2 FYNNEI. The CDR3 DNA reads as TGTGCCAGCAGTGGGAAGACAGTGGAGCCCCAGCATTTT. Amino acids: CASSGKTVEPQHF.

This chain connects TRBV6-6 to TRBJ1-2; D possibly corresponds to TRBD1 (5 bases). The germline gives CDR1 MNHNY, CDR2 SVGAGI (reference sequence). Trimming pared 5 bases from V and 7 bases from J, leaving 14 bases between. CDR3 length equals 13 residues. The CDR3 DNA is TGTGCCAGCAGTGAGGACACCCTCGGTGGCTACACCTTC. Amino acid sequence: CASSEDTLGGYTF.

V gene TRBV5-4 combines with J gene TRBJ2-2; D possibly corresponds to TRBD1 (5 bases). Deletions cut 2 bases from V and 7 bases from J, with 15 bases between. Germline V gene sequence: CDR1 SGHNT, CDR2 YYREEE (reference sequence). The length of the CDR3 is 15 residues. For the CDR3, the DNA is TGTGCCAGCAGCTTTCAAGGGGCCGGTCACGGGGAGCTGTTTTTT. This translates into CASSFQGAGHGELFF.

This clone showed up just once. The chain has TRBV28 and TRBJ2-1, with unresolved D. This CDR3 has 12 amino acids. Germline V lookup: CDR1 MDHEN, CDR2 SYDVKM. With 7 bases removed from V and 0 bases from J, the gap between germline ends came to 4 bases. CDR3 amino acids: CASKSSYNEQFF. For the CDR3, the DNA is TGTGCCAGCAAGAGCTCCTACAATGAGCAGTTCTTC.

The rearrangement links TRBV1 to TRBJ1-1; no DNA check was done on the table's D call, TRBD1. TRBV1 is an annotated pseudogene. CDR3 length equals 18 residues. The CDR3 nucleotides read TGCACCAGCAACCAAGACAAGGGACAGGGGGCAGGATGGACTGAAGCTTTCTTT. It codes for CTSNQDKGQGAGWTEAFF.

The chain has TRBV7-3 and TRBJ1-2; D may be TRBD1 (5 bases). Germline CDR1 SGHTA, CDR2 FQGTGA. V was clipped by 3 bases and J by 6 bases, with 14 bases between them. The CDR3 length is 14 residues. The CDR3 reads CASSFYPGSDGYTF. The CDR3 region has the DNA TGTGCCAGCAGCTTTTACCCAGGGTCGGATGGCTACACCTTC.

The chain uses TRBV18 and TRBJ1-1; D might be TRBD1 (6 bases). Trimming shortened V by 2 bases and J by 5 bases, and 15 bases separated the two germline ends. The CDR3 is 15 amino acids. Germline assignment: CDR1 KGHSH and CDR2 LQKENI. Written as DNA, the CDR3 is TGTGCCAGCTCACCAACCACAGGGCTGGGGACTGAAGCTTTCTTT. This gives the protein CASSPTTGLGTEAFF.

CDR3 DNA: TGCAGCGTTGAAGAGCGGGTGAATGAGCAGTTCTTC. Translated, it gives CSVEERVNEQFF. The genes are TRBV29-1 and TRBJ2-1, with a weak D call TRBD2 (5 bases). This CDR3 region has 12 residues. CDR1 is SQVTM, CDR2 ANQGSEA, per germline. V lost 0 bases and J lost 7, with 7 bases in between.